These 4 T cell receptor beta chains came from one sample sequenced in a study of spatial heterogeneity in lung cancer. The time point denotes: blood at routine non-recurrence follow-up after resection. From tumor, nontumor lung or frozen PBMC, whole RNA was taken unsorted for sequencing. TCRdb re-called the 5' RACE reads with MiXCR, one entry per CDR3 protein. The sample has about 120,000 distinct CDR3 sequences, 9.5% to 15% seen once. This specimen was PBMCs, taken at follow-up. Receptors originate from a male donor with early-stage non-small cell lung cancer.

This clonotype was observed many times. V usage is TRBV20-1 and J usage is TRBJ1-2; D uncertain. The CDR3 extends over 11 amino acids. V was pared by 4 bases and J by 5 bases, with 8 bases between. The germline gives CDR1 DFQATT, CDR2 SNEGSKA (reference sequence). CDR3 amino acids: CSAKTPYGYTF. DNA of the CDR3: TGCAGTGCTAAAACACCATATGGCTACACCTTC.

The chain recombines TRBV6-5 with TRBJ1-1; D is unclear. Looked up from germline, CDR1 is MNHEY and CDR2 is SVGAGI. V was cut by 9 bases and J by 0 bases, with 14 bases left in between. The CDR3 loop spans 14 amino acids. CDR3 loop: CASFQSGLNTEAFF. DNA of the CDR3: TGTGCCAGTTTCCAATCGGGGTTGAACACTGAAGCTTTCTTT.

The J gene is TRBJ2-5, the V gene TRBV5-1, with 9 bases lining up with TRBD2. From germline, CDR1 is SGHRS and CDR2 YFSETQ. V dropped 1 base and J dropped 3; count of bases not matched to a gene: 13. The CDR3 is made up of 18 amino acids. The CDR3 spells CASSLSASGGGAEETQYF. Here the CDR3 DNA reads TGCGCCAGCAGCTTGAGTGCGTCTGGCGGGGGGGCGGAAGAGACCCAGTACTTC.

This clonotype has at least ten counts. The rearrangement uses TRBV20-1 and TRBJ2-1; possibly TRBD1 for D (6 bases). Germline CDR1 DFQATT, CDR2 SNEGSKA (reference sequence). The CDR3 extends over 16 amino acids. Trimming took off 3 bases at V and 2 bases at J, with 17 bases between the two ends. CDR3: CSARPFTGITYNEQFF. The CDR3 DNA is TGCAGTGCTAGGCCTTTTACAGGGATCACCTACAATGAGCAGTTCTTC.